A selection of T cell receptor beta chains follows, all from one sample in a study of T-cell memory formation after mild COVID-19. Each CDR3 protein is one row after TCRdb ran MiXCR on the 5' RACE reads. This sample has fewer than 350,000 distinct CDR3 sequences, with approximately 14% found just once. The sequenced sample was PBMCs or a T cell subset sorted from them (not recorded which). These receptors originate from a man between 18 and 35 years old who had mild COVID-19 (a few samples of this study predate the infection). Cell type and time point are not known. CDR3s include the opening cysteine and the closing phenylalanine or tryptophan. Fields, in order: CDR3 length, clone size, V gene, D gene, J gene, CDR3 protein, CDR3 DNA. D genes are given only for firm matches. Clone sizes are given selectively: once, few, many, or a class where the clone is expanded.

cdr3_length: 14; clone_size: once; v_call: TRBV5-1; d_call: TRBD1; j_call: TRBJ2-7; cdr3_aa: CASSSRDRNYEQYF; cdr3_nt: TGCGCCAGCAGCTCTCGGGACAGGAACTACGAGCAGTACTTC
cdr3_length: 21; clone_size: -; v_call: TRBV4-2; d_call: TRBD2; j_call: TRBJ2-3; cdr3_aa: CASSQTSSASGPWPSTDTQYF; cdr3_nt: TGTGCCAGCAGCCAGACCTCGTCGGCTAGCGGCCCTTGGCCTAGCACAGATACGCAGTATTTT
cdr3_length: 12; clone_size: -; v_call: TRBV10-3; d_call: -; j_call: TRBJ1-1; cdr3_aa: CAISVSNTEAFF; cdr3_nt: TGTGCCATCAGTGTCTCGAACACTGAAGCTTTCTTT
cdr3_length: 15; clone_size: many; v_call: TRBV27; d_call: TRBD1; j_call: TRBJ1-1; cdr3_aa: CASSLTGDEGTEAFF; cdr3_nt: TGTGCCAGCAGTTTAACAGGGGACGAGGGGACTGAAGCTTTCTTT
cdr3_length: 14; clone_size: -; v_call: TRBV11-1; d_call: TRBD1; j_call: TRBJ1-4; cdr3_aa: CASSHSDRAEKLFF; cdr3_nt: TGTGCCAGCAGCCACAGCGACAGGGCGGAAAAACTGTTTTTT
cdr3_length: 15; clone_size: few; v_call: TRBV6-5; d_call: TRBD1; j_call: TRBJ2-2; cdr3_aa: CASSHGTGVAGELFF; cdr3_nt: TGTGCCAGCAGTCACGGGACAGGGGTCGCCGGGGAGCTGTTTTTT
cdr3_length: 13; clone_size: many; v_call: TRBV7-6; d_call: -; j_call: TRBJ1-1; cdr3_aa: CASSLMGNTEAFF; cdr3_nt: TGTGCCAGCAGCTTAATGGGGAACACTGAAGCTTTCTTT
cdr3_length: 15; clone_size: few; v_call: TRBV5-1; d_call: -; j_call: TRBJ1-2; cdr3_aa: CASSSGYLANYGYTF; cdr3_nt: TGCGCCAGCAGCTCAGGGTACCTCGCTAACTATGGCTACACCTTC
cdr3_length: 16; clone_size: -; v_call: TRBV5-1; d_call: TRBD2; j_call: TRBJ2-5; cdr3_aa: CASSKLAGGPEETQYF; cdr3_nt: TGCGCCAGCAGCAAACTAGCGGGGGGGCCCGAGGAGACCCAGTACTTC
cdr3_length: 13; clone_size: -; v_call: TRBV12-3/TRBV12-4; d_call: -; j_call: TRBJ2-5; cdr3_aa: CASTTGLLETQYF; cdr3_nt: TGTGCCAGCACCACAGGGTTGTTGGAGACCCAGTACTTC
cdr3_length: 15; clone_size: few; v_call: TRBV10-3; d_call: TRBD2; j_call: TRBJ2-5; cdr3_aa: CAISDSGGAQETQYF; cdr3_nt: TGTGCCATCAGTGATAGCGGGGGAGCCCAAGAGACCCAGTACTTC
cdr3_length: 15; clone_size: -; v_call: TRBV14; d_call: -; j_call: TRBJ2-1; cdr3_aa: CASSQLLTGNNEQFF; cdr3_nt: TGTGCCAGCAGCCAGCTACTGACTGGGAACAATGAGCAGTTCTTC
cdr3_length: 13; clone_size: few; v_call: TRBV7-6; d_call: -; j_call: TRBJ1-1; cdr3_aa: CASSLLQNTEAFF; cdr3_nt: TGTGCCAGCAGCTTACTACAGAACACTGAAGCTTTCTTT
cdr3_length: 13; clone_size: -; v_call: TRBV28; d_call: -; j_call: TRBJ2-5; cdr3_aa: CASTAEPQETQYF; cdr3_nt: TGTGCCAGCACCGCTGAGCCTCAAGAGACCCAGTACTTC
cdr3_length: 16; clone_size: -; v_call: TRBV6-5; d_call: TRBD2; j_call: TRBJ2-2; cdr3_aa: CASSTSRGGNTGELFF; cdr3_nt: TGTGCCAGCAGTACCTCACGGGGGGGGAACACCGGGGAGCTGTTTTTT
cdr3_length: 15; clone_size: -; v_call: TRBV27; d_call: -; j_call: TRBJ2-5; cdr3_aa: CASSLSFRDGETQYF; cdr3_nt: TGTGCCAGCAGTTTATCCTTCAGGGACGGGGAGACCCAGTACTTC
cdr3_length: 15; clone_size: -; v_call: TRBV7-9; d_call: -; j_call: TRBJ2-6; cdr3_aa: CASSTNRAGANVLTF; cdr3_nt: TGTGCCAGCAGCACGAACAGGGCTGGGGCCAACGTCCTGACTTTC